These T cell receptor beta chains were read from a single sample in a study of identical twins. One entry per CDR3 protein, called by TCRdb with MiXCR from the 5' RACE reads. The sample lists around 500,000 distinct CDR3 sequences, around 14% occurring once. These data were also reused for a study on yellow fever vaccine responses in identical twins.

The specimen was CD4+ T cells sorted from blood. The source is a woman younger than 30 in good health. The CDR3 runs from the conserved cysteine through the conserved F or W. A D gene is named only where the DNA matches it firmly. Part of the rows lack a size; the others show once, few, many or a class for expanded clones.

v_call	d_call	cdr3_length	j_call	clone_size	cdr3_nt	cdr3_aa
TRBV7-9	.	11	TRBJ2-1	.	TGTGCCAGCAGCACAGAGCAAGAGCAGTTCTTC	CASSTEQEQFF
TRBV29-1	.	12	TRBJ2-3	.	TGCAGCGCCCGGACAGGCACAGATACGCAGTATTTT	CSARTGTDTQYF
TRBV11-3	.	14	TRBJ2-2	.	TGTGCCAGCAGGTTTACAGGGACCACCGGGGAGCTGTTTTTT	CASRFTGTTGELFF
TRBV6-2/TRBV6-3	.	14	TRBJ2-7	few	TGTGCCAGCAGTTACCGAAGGGACTCCGGCGAGCAGTACTTC	CASSYRRDSGEQYF
TRBV21-1	.	15	TRBJ2-2	.	TGTGCCAGCAGCCTCGACAGGTTGGACGGCGGGGAGCTGTTTTTT	CASSLDRLDGGELFF
TRBV7-2	.	16	TRBJ2-2	few	TGTGCCAGCAGCCCGTCACAGGGCACTAACACCGGGGAGCTGTTTTTT	CASSPSQGTNTGELFF
TRBV4-2	.	15	TRBJ2-7	many	TGTGCCAGCAGCCAAGTGGGTGGAGGGCTACGCGAGCAGTACTTC	CASSQVGGGLREQYF
TRBV14	.	14	TRBJ1-1	few	TGTGCCAGCAGCCAAGTCCGGGGGGTTAGTGAAGCTTTCTTT	CASSQVRGVSEAFF
TRBV12-3/TRBV12-4	TRBD1	14	TRBJ1-2	many	TGTGCCAGCAGTTTAGTGGGACAGATCTATGGCTACACCTTC	CASSLVGQIYGYTF
TRBV14	TRBD1	15	TRBJ1-1	.	TGTGCCAGCAGCCTCGTACAGGGGAAGAACACTGAAGCTTTCTTT	CASSLVQGKNTEAFF
TRBV7-9	.	17	TRBJ2-1	few	TGTGCCAGCAGCTTAGCCGGGGCAGGCCGAATTTACAATGAGCAGTTCTTC	CASSLAGAGRIYNEQFF
TRBV7-2	TRBD1	13	TRBJ2-7	few	TGTGCCAGCGGAGGACAGGGTTTGGGGGAGCAGTACTTC	CASGGQGLGEQYF
TRBV5-1	TRBD1	15	TRBJ2-3	few	TGCGCCAGCAGCGTACAGGGGGCGCAGACAGATACGCAGTATTTT	CASSVQGAQTDTQYF
TRBV6-2/TRBV6-3	.	12	TRBJ2-1	many	TGTGCCAGCCAAGTATCCTACAATGAGCAGTTCTTC	CASQVSYNEQFF
TRBV12-3/TRBV12-4	.	15	TRBJ2-5	.	TGTCCCAGCAGTTTCGGCAGGGAGCCTCAAGAGACCCAGTACTTC	CPSSFGREPQETQYF
TRBV20-1	TRBD1	15	TRBJ1-2	few	TGCAGTGCTAGACAGGGGGCAAATCTGGACTATGGCTACACCTTC	CSARQGANLDYGYTF
TRBV4-2	.	16	TRBJ2-3	.	TGTGCCAGCAGCCATGGTATTGGTGAGCACACAGATACGCAGTATTTT	CASSHGIGEHTDTQYF
TRBV30	.	12	TRBJ1-1	few	TGTGCCTGGGCGGGGACGCCAGTTGAAGCTTTCTTT	CAWAGTPVEAFF
TRBV5-1	.	16	TRBJ1-5	.	TGCGCCAGCAGCTCGGGGGACGCCAGAGGGTCTCAGCCCCAGCATTTT	CASSSGDARGSQPQHF
TRBV25-1	.	14	TRBJ1-2	.	TGTGCCAGCAGTGGGGCTTTTTCTGACGCTGGCTACACCTTC	CASSGAFSDAGYTF
TRBV4-3	TRBD2	20	TRBJ2-3	many	TGCGCCAGCAGCCAAGAAGGAGGACTAGCGGGAGTTCGTATCACAGATACGCAGTATTTT	CASSQEGGLAGVRITDTQYF
TRBV6-2/TRBV6-3	.	16	TRBJ2-2	few	TGTGCCAGCAGCTACGAATTGGGGACGAACACCGGGGAGCTGTTTTTT	CASSYELGTNTGELFF
TRBV3-1	.	14	TRBJ2-5	few	TGTGCCAGCAGCCAAGTAGTGGTCCGGGAGACCCAGTACTTC	CASSQVVVRETQYF
TRBV29-1	.	11	TRBJ2-5	many	TGCAGCGTTCTCGGACAAGAGACCCAGTACTTC	CSVLGQETQYF
TRBV29-1	.	13	TRBJ1-2	few	TGCAGCGTTGGGACAGATTCTAGGTATGGCTACACCTTC	CSVGTDSRYGYTF
TRBV10-1	.	13	TRBJ2-3	.	TGCGCCAGCAATGGAGATAGCACAGATACGCAGTATTTT	CASNGDSTDTQYF
TRBV28	.	13	TRBJ1-2	.	TGTGCCAGCAGTTTATTAGGAGGTTATGGCTACACCTTC	CASSLLGGYGYTF
TRBV3-1	.	12	TRBJ2-7	.	TGTGCCAGCAGCCACCGAAGCACAGAGCAGTACTTC	CASSHRSTEQYF
TRBV7-7	TRBD2	16	TRBJ2-1	few	TGTGCTAGCAGCCCCACACTAGCGGACTCCTACAATGAGCAGTTCTTC	CASSPTLADSYNEQFF
TRBV30	TRBD2	15	TRBJ2-1	.	TGTGCCTGGACGACCGGGACTAGCGGCTACAATGAGCAGTTCTTC	CAWTTGTSGYNEQFF
TRBV19	.	13	TRBJ2-7	.	TGTGCCAGTAGTATAGGAGTTACCGACGAGCAGTACTTC	CASSIGVTDEQYF
TRBV7-2	.	15	TRBJ2-2	.	TGTGCCAGCAGCACAGTCACAGGGTACACCGGGGAGCTGTTTTTT	CASSTVTGYTGELFF
TRBV12-3/TRBV12-4	TRBD2	14	TRBJ2-7	.	TGTGCCAGCCTAAGGACTAGCGGAGCCTACGAGCAGTACTTC	CASLRTSGAYEQYF
TRBV29-1	TRBD2	15	TRBJ2-7	.	TGCAGCGTTGAGGAGAAGCGGGGCGTATCCTACGAGCAGTACTTC	CSVEEKRGVSYEQYF
TRBV27	.	16	TRBJ2-7	.	TGTGCCAGCAGTTTATCGATCAGCGTGGGCTCTGTAAAGCAGTACTTC	CASSLSISVGSVKQYF
TRBV5-5	.	18	TRBJ2-7	.	TGTGCCAGCAGCTCCGTTGGGACAACCCTACGATCCGGGTACGAGCAGTACTTC	CASSSVGTTLRSGYEQYF
TRBV29-1	TRBD1	13	TRBJ2-7	.	TGCAGCGTGTTCCGGGACAGGGGCTACGAGCAGTACTTC	CSVFRDRGYEQYF
TRBV14	TRBD1	19	TRBJ2-1	.	TGTGCCAGCAACCGGATCCACAAGACCGGGACAGGGGAGCCCAATGAGCAGTTCTTC	CASNRIHKTGTGEPNEQFF
TRBV12-3/TRBV12-4	.	13	TRBJ2-3	many	TGTGCCAGCTCGACTGGTTTCACAGATACGCAGTATTTT	CASSTGFTDTQYF
TRBV7-9	.	13	TRBJ2-7	many	TGTGCCAGCAGCTTGGATGAAGACTACGAGCAGTACTTC	CASSLDEDYEQYF
TRBV9	TRBD1	15	TRBJ2-7	.	TGTGCCAGCAGCGCGCCAAAACAGGGGACCTACGAGCAGTACTTC	CASSAPKQGTYEQYF
TRBV7-9	.	12	TRBJ2-7	few	TGTGCCAGCGAGGCAGGGTCCTACGAGCAGTACTTC	CASEAGSYEQYF
TRBV3-1	.	16	TRBJ2-7	few	TGTGCCAGCAGCCACGTCACCGGTGACAGTCCCTACGAGCAGTACTTC	CASSHVTGDSPYEQYF
TRBV6-5	.	17	TRBJ2-1	few	TGTGCCAGCAGTTTCGGACTATACAAAAGCTCCTACAATGAGCAGTTCTTC	CASSFGLYKSSYNEQFF
TRBV18	.	13	TRBJ2-1	few	TGTGCCAGCTCACCACCGACGATCAATGAGCAGTTCTTC	CASSPPTINEQFF
TRBV5-1	.	14	TRBJ2-7	few	TGCGCCAGCAGCTTGTATTTAGGTGGCTACGAGCAGTACTTC	CASSLYLGGYEQYF
TRBV5-1	.	16	TRBJ2-2	.	TGCGCCAGCAGCTTGGGTTCCAGTCCGAACACCGGGGAGCTGTTTTTT	CASSLGSSPNTGELFF
TRBV24-1	TRBD1	15	TRBJ2-1	.	TGTGCCACCAGTGACCCCGGACAGGGGGGCAATGAGCAGTTCTTC	CATSDPGQGGNEQFF
TRBV4-1	TRBD1	16	TRBJ2-1	.	TGCGCCAGCAGCCAACGAACAGGGGCTCCCTACAATGAGCAGTTCTTC	CASSQRTGAPYNEQFF
TRBV7-2	.	13	TRBJ2-2	.	TGTGCCAGCAGCATCACCCCTACCGGGGAGCTGTTTTTT	CASSITPTGELFF
TRBV7-9	.	11	TRBJ2-1	few	TGTGCCAGCACCGACAGGTTGGAGCAGTTCTTC	CASTDRLEQFF